The subject of this entry is one TCR beta chain. The junction departs from the called germline gene at one end, perhaps through a read error. Germline V CDR1 and CDR2: MNHEY, SVGAGI. The CDR3 is 15 amino acids. From the PCR reads, TCRdb re-called clones with MiXCR. The data show roughly 45,000 clones, roughly 3.2% seen once. Thyroid surgery was preceded by no treatment in any patient. This entry belongs to a study of metastatic and nonmetastatic thyroid tumors. The sample taken for sequencing was blood. The chain is built from TRBV6-5 and TRBJ1-1; a weak D match, TRBD1 (5 bases). This TCR was sampled from a female donor with papillary thyroid cancer or a benign thyroid nodule (not recorded which). Some clones in this sample may be carry-over from other donors' samples. The CDR3 is CASSYGGGMNTEAFF. DNA of the CDR3: TGTGCCAGCAGTTACGGGGGGGGGATGAATACTGAAGCTTTCTTT.